Sequencing of this TCR beta chain was carried out in a study of T cell responses to AZD1222 COVID-19 vaccine. TCRdb's copy holds only in-frame clones and misses some; the assay was immunoSEQ multiplex PCR. Of about 110,000 clones detected, around 90% appear once; the ten largest clones hold roughly 8%. Germline lookup yields CDR1 MNHEY and CDR2 SVGAGI. The CDR3 length is 13 residues. Trimming took off 7 bases at V and 3 bases at J, with 10 bases between the two ends. The gene calls are TRBV6-5 and TRBJ1-5, with D tentatively TRBD1 (5 bases). The TCR was taken from an adult who received the AZD1222 COVID-19 vaccine. Material: peripheral blood, obtained 28 days after the second AZD1222 dose. CDR3 in amino acids: CASNSGYNQPQHF. The CDR3 region has the DNA TGTGCCAGCAACTCAGGGTACAATCAGCCCCAGCATTTT.